This TCR beta chain was observed in a study of beta chain features in type 1 diabetes. The V and J ends lost 6 bases and 8 bases respectively, with 17 bases between them. CDR3 size: 15 residues. Looked up from germline, CDR1 is SGHDN and CDR2 is FVKESK. Expressed TCRB transcripts were sequenced because the entire RNA isolate underwent reverse transcription. Here immunoSEQ multiplex PCR was the method, and the copy in TCRdb shows in-frame clones only, minus some. This sample has roughly 400,000 clones, with about 15% found just once. This clone was seen a few times. Its antigen is still unknown. Purity above 95% was achieved in all sorted populations. Study-level points and caveats: Type 1 diabetes patients showed fewer insertions and more deletions at VDJ junctions.

The clonotype was recovered from a man in his thirties or forties in good health. The chain has TRBV14 and TRBJ1-6; D unclear. The sample was naive CD4+ T cells from blood. The CDR3 DNA sequence: TGTGCCAGCAGGTCGACCGGTAGCCTCCATTCACCCCTCCACTTT. This translates into CASRSTGSLHSPLHF.